This T cell receptor beta chain appears in the sequencing data of a study of radiotherapy plus CTLA-4 blockade in lung cancer. As for the study in general: Disease control was present in 25% to 35% of patients, and objective responses in 18%.

Clones were read by immunoSEQ multiplex PCR, and TCRdb kept only the in-frame ones, dropping some. Of about 110,000 clones in the sample, about 85% were seen once. This clone was detected once. Germline trimming cut 5 bases from V and 8 bases from J; bases unmatched to any gene: 8. Looked up from germline, CDR1 is SGHVS and CDR2 is FQNEAQ. This CDR3 has 15 amino acids. This TCR was recovered from a human donor with non-small cell lung cancer that progressed on radiotherapy plus ipilimumab. Some clones in this sample may be carry-over from other donors' samples. The sample consisted of peripheral blood, taken from a patient treated with radiotherapy plus ipilimumab. The J gene is TRBJ1-4, the V gene TRBV7-8, with TRBD1 matching over 10 bases. The CDR3 sequence is CASSDLRQGAEKLFF. The CDR3 coding sequence is TGTGCCAGCAGCGACCTGAGACAGGGGGCGGAAAAACTGTTTTTT.